Listed here are 17 T cell receptor beta chains from one sample, sequenced in a study of T cell clonality in common variable immunodeficiency (dated by TCRdb to the mid-2010s). The library came from the immunoSEQ multiplex PCR assay. TCRdb stores this immuneACCESS table with in-frame sequences only. Part of the clones is absent; in the studies checked, under half of the shortfall reflects unresolved V genes, and no reason is known for the rest. For this sample the table reports about 39,000 clones, with no clone seen just once. The ten biggest clones cover around 2.8% of the sample. Sequenced material: peripheral blood mononuclear cells. The receptor set was obtained from a person between 18 and 75 years old in good health.

This clone was recorded at least ten times. The observed sequence ends 3 residues before the CDR3 terminus, with the missing tail filled in from the germline J gene. The chain links TRBV20-1 to TRBJ1-2, with D possibly TRBD1 on 5 matching bases. This CDR3 has 16 residues. Germline V gene sequence: CDR1 DFQATT, CDR2 SNEGSKA (reference sequence). V was clipped by 1 base and J by 0 bases, with 15 bases between them. CDR3 DNA (partial): TGCAGTGCTAGAGGGCTGGCAGGGAGTGCTAACTATGGC. As protein: CSARGLAGSANYG. From start to end, the CDR3 is CSARGLAGSANYGYTF.

This clone appeared many times. The read ends 3 residues early relative to the CDR3; the germline J gene fills the gap. The chain combines TRBV6-4 with TRBJ2-1, with 9 bases identical to TRBD2. Germline assignment: CDR1 MRHNA and CDR2 SNTAGT. CDR3 length equals 16 residues. V lost 0 bases to trimming and J lost 4 bases; unmatched junction nucleotides: 4. The CDR3 sequence is CASSDSAGGRYNEQFF. The covered CDR3 bases are TGTGCCAGCAGTGACTCAGCGGGAGGCCGGTACAATGAG.

This clone was recorded many times. The CDR3 end falls 3 residues outside the read, so it is completed with the germline J gene. This chain joins TRBV20-1 and TRBJ2-1; TRBD2 aligns across 12 bases. The CDR3 consists of 15 residues. The V gene end was trimmed by 3 bases and the J gene end by 5 bases; junction bases not matched to a gene: 5. Germline V gene sequence: CDR1 DFQATT, CDR2 SNEGSKA (reference sequence). The CDR3 loop reads CSASGGLAGNNEQFF. The covered CDR3 bases are TGCAGTGCTAGCGGGGGACTAGCGGGTAACAATGAG.

This clone was found many times. From the germline J gene comes the end of the CDR3, since the read stops 3 residues before it. The rearrangement joins TRBV29-1 to TRBJ1-2; D not certain. V lost 4 bases, J lost 0 bases, and 9 bases lay in between. CDR3 size: 13 residues. The V gene's germline CDR1 is SQVTM and CDR2 ANQGSEA. The CDR3 DNA, read in part, is TGCAGCGTTGCCCTGCGAGCTAACTATGGC. It is translated as CSVALRANYG. The CDR3 in its entirety is CSVALRANYGYTF.

At least ten counts were recorded for this clone. The CDR3 DNA, read in part, is TGTGCCAGCAGCATACGAGGGGAGCAGCCC. As protein: CASSIRGEQP. The full CDR3 is CASSIRGEQPQHF. V and J are TRBV7-2 and TRBJ1-5; tentative D call: TRBD1 (5 bases). The read halts 3 residues ahead of the CDR3 end, with the missing end drawn from the germline J gene. The germline gives CDR1 SGHTA, CDR2 FQGNSA. This CDR3 is 13 amino acids long. Trimming cost V 5 bases and J 7 bases, with 12 bases left between them.

This clone has a count of ten or more. The read falls 3 residues short of the CDR3 end, and the missing part is taken from the germline J gene. The gene calls are TRBV19 and TRBJ2-3, with 7 bases fitting TRBD2. This CDR3 is 13 amino acids long. Germline CDR1 reads LNHDA; CDR2 reads SQIVND (reference sequence). V lost 11 bases, J lost 2 bases, and 7 bases stayed unmatched. The CDR3 protein is CASAGVNTDTQYF. Partial CDR3 DNA: TGTGCCTCCGCGGGAGTCAACACAGATACG.

This clone was counted ten times or more. The CDR3 extends 3 residues past the end of the read, so its final part is completed from the germline J gene. The chain has TRBV20-1 and TRBJ2-2; 13 nucleotides match TRBD2. The germline V gene has CDR1 DFQATT and CDR2 SNEGSKA (reference sequence). V was clipped by 4 bases and J by 3 bases; unmatched bases: 11. CDR3 size: 18 residues. The DNA read from the CDR3 is TGCAGTGCTACCAGACTAGCGGGAGGAGGTGGTCACACCGGGGAG. It codes for CSATRLAGGGGHTGE. The full CDR3 protein is CSATRLAGGGGHTGELFF.

This clone occurred a few times. The CDR3 is cut off 3 residues early in the read; its end comes from the germline J gene. The rearrangement links TRBV19 to TRBJ1-2, with D unresolved. Looked up from germline, CDR1 is LNHDA and CDR2 is SQIVND (reference sequence). This CDR3 contains 17 residues. This chain's CDR3 is CASSSVLAGSFIAEYTF. CDR3 DNA, as far as it was read: TGTGCCAGTAGTTCCGTATTAGCGGGATCCTTCATTGCTGAG.

This clone has at least ten counts. The CDR3 end falls 3 residues outside the read, so it is completed with the germline J gene. The chain is built from TRBV20-1 and TRBJ1-6, with D uncertain. This CDR3 contains 12 residues. Germline V gene lookup returns CDR1 DFQATT and CDR2 SNEGSKA (reference sequence). V dropped 4 bases and J dropped 8 bases, with 9 bases sitting between them. The CDR3 bases that were read are TGCAGTGCTACGCCCACGGATTCACCC. Amino acids: CSATPTDSP. The CDR3 as a whole reads CSATPTDSPLHF.

Points on this clone: The DNA ends 3 residues before the CDR3 does, and the rest of the CDR3 is filled in from the germline J gene. This chain connects TRBV30 to TRBJ1-2, with D possibly matching TRBD1 (5 bases). Germline CDR1 and CDR2: GTSNPN and SVGIG (reference sequence). The CDR3 spans 13 residues. The sequenced CDR3 bases are TGTGCCTGGAGCAGGACCCCAGGGACTGAC. This encodes CAWSRTPGTD. The complete CDR3 reads CAWSRTPGTDYTF.

Ten or more counts support this clone. With the read ending 3 residues before the CDR3 end, the germline J gene is used to fill in that end. The V and J genes are TRBV19 and TRBJ1-5; a weak D match, TRBD1 (6 bases). The CDR3 has 16 amino acids. In germline, CDR1 is LNHDA, CDR2 SQIVND (reference sequence). V lost 7 bases and J lost 2, with 18 bases in between. CDR3 sequence reads: CASTDPGGAGNQPQHF. The covered CDR3 bases are TGTGCCAGTACCGACCCGGGGGGGGCAGGCAATCAGCCC.

Details on this clone: The read stops 3 residues short of the end of the CDR3; the missing end is completed from the germline J gene. This chain connects TRBV30 to TRBJ1-2; the D gene is possibly TRBD1 (5 bases). Germline V CDR1 and CDR2: GTSNPN, SVGIG (reference sequence). The CDR3 consists of 12 residues. The sequenced part of the CDR3 DNA is TGTGCCTGGAGTATGCGGGCGGGGGAC. Its protein product is CAWSMRAGD. In full, the CDR3 is CAWSMRAGDYTF.

This clone turned up a few times. The read ends 3 residues early relative to the CDR3; the germline J gene fills the gap. V is TRBV5-1 and J is TRBJ2-7, with 12 bases matching TRBD2. Germline CDR1 is SGHRS and CDR2 is YFSETQ. J gave up 5 bases and V 4 bases, and 10 bases lay outside the gene matches. The CDR3 has 16 amino acids. The sequenced part of the CDR3 DNA is TGCGCCAGCAGCCCCCTGACTAGCGGGAGAGTTAACGAG. Its translation: CASSPLTSGRVNE. The CDR3 as a whole reads CASSPLTSGRVNEQYF.

Comments on this clone: The CDR3 end is not reached by the read, which stops 3 residues before it; the germline J gene fills it in. This sequence joins TRBV5-1 and TRBJ2-1; a possible D gene is TRBD2 (5 bases). The V end lost 0 bases, the J end lost 2 bases, and 9 bases lay between the germline ends. The V gene's germline CDR1 is SGHRS and CDR2 YFSETQ. The CDR3 totals 15 residues. The CDR3 loop reads CASSLGSGAYNEQFF. The DNA read from the CDR3 is TGCGCCAGCAGCTTGGGGAGCGGCGCCTACAATGAG. Supplemented by reference TRBV5-1 and TRBJ2-1, the full variable domain reads KAGVTQTPRYLIKTRGQQVTLSCSPISGHRSVSWYQQTPGQGLQFLFEYFSETQRNKGNFPGRFSGRQFSNSRSEMNVSTLELGDSALYLCASSLGSGAYNEQFFGPGTRLTVL.

In its sample, this clone was seen a few times. The observed sequence ends 3 residues before the CDR3 terminus, with the missing tail filled in from the germline J gene. V is TRBV7-6 and J is TRBJ2-3; TRBD2 is a possible D gene (5 bases). The V and J ends lost 3 bases and 6 bases respectively, with 16 bases between them. CDR1 SGHVS and CDR2 FNYEAQ come from the germline V gene. CDR3 length equals 15 residues. The DNA read from the CDR3 is TGTGCCAGCAGCTTTCACCCGGGAACGGGGGATACG. Amino acid sequence: CASSFHPGTGDT. The whole CDR3 reads CASSFHPGTGDTQYF. The full variable domain, with the rest looked up from reference TRBV7-6 and TRBJ2-3, is GAGVSQSPRYKVTKRGQDVALRCDPISGHVSLYWYRQALGQGPEFLTYFNYEAQQDKSGLPNDRFSAERPEGSISTLTIQRTEQRDSAMYRCASSFHPGTGDTQYFGPGTRLTVL.

This clone was seen at least ten times. The CDR3 end lies 3 residues beyond the end of the read and is filled in from the germline J gene. The chain recombines TRBV2 with TRBJ2-5; TRBD1 aligns across 8 bases. Germline V gene lookup returns CDR1 SNHLY and CDR2 FYNNEI. The CDR3 extends over 12 amino acids. The ends lost 7 bases at V and 4 bases at J; junction bases unmatched: 2. Here the CDR3 reads CASTGQGETQYF. CDR3 DNA, as far as it was read: TGTGCCAGCACAGGACAGGGAGAGACC. The complete variable domain, with remaining parts taken from reference TRBV2 and TRBJ2-5, reads EPEVTQTPSHQVTQMGQEVILRCVPISNHLYFYWYRQILGQKVEFLVSFYNNEISEKSEIFDDQFSVERPDGSNFTLKIRSTKLEDSAMYFCASTGQGETQYFGPGTRLLVL.

This clone showed up many times. The sequenced part of the CDR3 DNA is TGTGCCAGCACTCCTGAGGCCCTCTATGGC. Translating gives CASTPEALYG. The whole CDR3 reads CASTPEALYGYTF. The rearrangement joins TRBV7-9 to TRBJ1-2, with D unclear. The read stops 3 residues short of the end of the CDR3; the missing end is completed from the germline J gene. This CDR3 is 13 amino acids long. Deletions cut 7 bases from V and 4 bases from J, with 13 bases between. Germline assignment: CDR1 SEHNR and CDR2 FQNEAQ (reference sequence). Together with reference TRBV7-9 and TRBJ1-2, the CDR3 gives the full variable domain: DTGVSQNPRHKITKRGQNVTFRCDPISEHNRLYWYRQTLGQGPEFLTYFQNEAQLEKSRLLSDRFSAERPKGSFSTLEIQRTEQGDSAMYLCASTPEALYGYTFGSGTRLTVV.